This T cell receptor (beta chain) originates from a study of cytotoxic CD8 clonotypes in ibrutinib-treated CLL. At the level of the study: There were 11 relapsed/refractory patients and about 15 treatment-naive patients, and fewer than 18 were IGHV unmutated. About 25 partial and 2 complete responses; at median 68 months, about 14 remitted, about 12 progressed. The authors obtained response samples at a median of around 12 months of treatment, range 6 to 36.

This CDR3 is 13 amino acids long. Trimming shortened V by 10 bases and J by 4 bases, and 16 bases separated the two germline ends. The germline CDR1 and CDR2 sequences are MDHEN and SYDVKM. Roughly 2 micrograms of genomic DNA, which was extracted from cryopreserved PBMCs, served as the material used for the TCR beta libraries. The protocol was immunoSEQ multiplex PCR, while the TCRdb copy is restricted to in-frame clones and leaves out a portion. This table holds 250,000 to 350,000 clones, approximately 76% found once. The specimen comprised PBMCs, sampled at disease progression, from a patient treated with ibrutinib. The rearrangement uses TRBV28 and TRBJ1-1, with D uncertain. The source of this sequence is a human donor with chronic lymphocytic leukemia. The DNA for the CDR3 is TGTGCCATCTGGGGAGCGGGCGGCACTGAAGCTTTCTTT. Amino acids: CAIWGAGGTEAFF. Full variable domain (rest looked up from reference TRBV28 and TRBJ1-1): DVKVTQSSRYLVKRTGEKVFLECVQDMDHENMFWYRQDPGLGLRLIYFSYDVKMKEKGDIPEGYSVSREKKERFSLILESASTNQTSMYLCAIWGAGGTEAFFGQGTRLTVV.